This T cell receptor beta chain was documented in a study of shared clonotypes between healthy human individuals. V gave up 1 base and J gave up 2 bases; unmatched junction bases: 11. This CDR3 is 18 amino acids long. The germline V gene encodes CDR1 MGHRA and CDR2 YSYEKL. Data came from immunoSEQ multiplex PCR; TCRdb stores just in-frame clones and leaves some out. Counted here are 2.3 million or so clones, 85% to 95% occurring once; the ten biggest clones make up roughly 0.36%. The TCR originated in a young man in good health. Some clones in this sample may be carry-over from other donors' samples. The sample taken for sequencing was naive CD4+ T cells from PBMCs. Sample subset: CD45RA+ positively selected. This chain uses TRBV4-1 with TRBJ2-7, with 10 bases fitting TRBD2. Written as DNA, the CDR3 is TGCGCCAGCAGCCAAGGGACTAGCGGCCAAACCACGGCCTACGAGCAGTACTTC. Protein product: CASSQGTSGQTTAYEQYF.